This entry concerns a single T cell receptor beta chain. Its antigen is unknown. This entry is derived from a study of OX40 agonist ivuxolimab in advanced cancers. Study-wide background: At around 83% male, the cohort had a mean age of 60 years, ranging from 23 to 79.

Germline lookup yields CDR1 SGHRS and CDR2 YFSETQ. The V gene end was trimmed by 4 bases and the J gene end by 1 base; junction bases not matched to a gene: 7. The CDR3 totals 17 residues. Whole-study findings and limits: Average numbers of expanded clones were greater in CD8+ T cells than in CD4+.

TCRdb's table, derived via immunoSEQ multiplex PCR, lists solely in-frame clones and lacks some. This table holds tens of thousands of clones, 83% found once. The chain links TRBV5-1 to TRBJ2-5, with 13 bases lining up with TRBD2. The source is an adult with an advanced solid tumor such as melanoma, head and neck, liver or kidney cancer. The source material was CD4+ or CD8+ T cells sorted from blood, sampled in a trial of the OX40 agonist ivuxolimab. CDR3 region: CASSRARLAGGQETQYF. CDR3 nucleotide sequence: TGCGCCAGCAGCAGGGCACGACTAGCGGGAGGCCAAGAGACCCAGTACTTC.